The 9 T cell receptor beta chains below come from one sample, sequenced in a study of response to subunit inactivated influenza vaccine. TCRdb recomputed calls from the RT-PCR reads with MiXCR, one row per CDR3 protein. Of some 600,000 distinct CDR3 sequences detected, less than 15% appear once; the ten largest clones hold 7.5% to 9%. Sequences were derived from PBMCs from blood, sampled roughly 2 weeks before vaccination. These receptor sequences come from a man aged 50 to 59 who received an inactivated influenza vaccine.

This clonotype was found many times. V usage is TRBV11-2 and J usage is TRBJ2-7, with 8 bases identical to TRBD2. Germline CDR1 is SGHAT and CDR2 is FQNNGV. The V and J ends lost 1 base and 3 bases, in that order; junction bases with no gene match: 5. The CDR3 spans 15 residues. The CDR3 DNA is TGTGCCAGCAGCTTAGTGGTAGCGGGATACTACGAGCAGTACTTC. This codes for CASSLVVAGYYEQYF.

Written as DNA, the CDR3 is TGTGCCACCAGCAGAGATCTAGGTTCGAACACCGGGGAGCTGTTTTTT. Protein product: CATSRDLGSNTGELFF. The gene calls are TRBV15 and TRBJ2-2; D unclear. Germline V gene lookup returns CDR1 LNHNV and CDR2 YYDKDF (reference sequence). The CDR3 totals 16 residues. Trimming left V 0 bases short and J 0 bases short, with 8 bases between.

The chain combines TRBV19 with TRBJ2-1; TRBD2 is a possible D gene (6 bases). The CDR3 spans 18 residues. The V and J ends lost 5 bases and 0 bases respectively, with 20 bases between them. Germline V CDR1 and CDR2: LNHDA, SQIVND (reference sequence). CDR3 sequence: CASSPGLTKLSSYNEQFF. The CDR3 nucleotides are TGTGCCAGTAGTCCGGGACTCACGAAGCTGAGCTCCTACAATGAGCAGTTCTTC.

J is TRBJ1-1 and V is TRBV30, with 7 bases identical to TRBD1. The junction had 12 bases not matched to a gene; V was cut back by 0 bases and J by 5 bases. The CDR3 runs to 16 residues. Germline lookup yields CDR1 GTSNPN and CDR2 SVGIG (reference sequence). The CDR3 DNA follows: TGTGCCTGGAGTGTATGGGCAGGGGGGATGGCGACTGAAGCTTTCTTT. It yields the protein CAWSVWAGGMATEAFF.

The J gene is TRBJ1-1, the V gene TRBV6-5; no clear D. The CDR3 contains 13 residues. With 2 bases removed from V and 0 bases from J, the gap between germline ends came to 4 bases. Germline V CDR1 and CDR2: MNHEY, SVGAGI. This chain's CDR3 is CASSYNMNTEAFF. CDR3 coding DNA: TGTGCCAGCAGTTACAATATGAACACTGAAGCTTTCTTT.

This chain links TRBV7-9 with TRBJ1-2; possible D gene TRBD1, 5 bases. Trimming pared 2 bases from V and 4 bases from J, leaving 17 bases between. Germline CDR1 is SEHNR and CDR2 is FQNEAQ (reference sequence). CDR3 length: 16 residues. The CDR3 loop reads CASSLIGATGGYGYTF. The CDR3 bases are TGTGCCAGCAGCTTAATCGGGGCCACCGGCGGCTATGGCTACACCTTC.

The CDR3 nucleotides are TGTGCCACCCAGAAAAGGGGGGGCGGGAACACTGAAGCTTTCTTT. Its translation: CATQKRGGGNTEAFF. The V and J genes are TRBV7-9 and TRBJ1-1; D perhaps matches TRBD1 (6 bases). The germline V gene has CDR1 SEHNR and CDR2 FQNEAQ (reference sequence). V shed 10 bases and J shed 1 base, with 19 bases lying between them. The CDR3 spans 15 residues.

This chain links TRBV30 with TRBJ1-4; possible D gene TRBD1, 6 bases. The CDR3 length is 15 residues. The V gene lost 0 bases and the J gene lost 8 bases, with 16 bases spanning the gap. Germline CDR1 GTSNPN, CDR2 SVGIG (reference sequence). The CDR3 sequence: CAWSVLSQGREKLFF. The CDR3, as DNA: TGTGCCTGGAGTGTACTATCCCAGGGGAGGGAAAAACTGTTTTTT.

This clonotype was recorded a few times. V usage is TRBV11-2 and J usage is TRBJ2-1, with 15 bases aligning to TRBD2. V lost 4 bases to trimming and J lost 7 bases; unmatched junction nucleotides: 11. The CDR3 has 18 residues. In germline, CDR1 is SGHAT, CDR2 FQNNGV. In DNA, the CDR3 is TGTGCCAGCAGCTGGGCCCCGGGACTAGCGGGAGGCCGAAATGAGCAGTTCTTC. It encodes CASSWAPGLAGGRNEQFF.